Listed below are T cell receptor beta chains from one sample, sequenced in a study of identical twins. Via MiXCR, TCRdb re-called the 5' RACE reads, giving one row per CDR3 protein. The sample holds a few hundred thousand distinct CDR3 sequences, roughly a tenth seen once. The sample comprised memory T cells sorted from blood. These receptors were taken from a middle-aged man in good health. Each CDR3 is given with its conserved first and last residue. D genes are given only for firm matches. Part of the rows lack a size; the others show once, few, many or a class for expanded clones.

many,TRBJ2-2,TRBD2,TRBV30,TGTGCCTGGAGTCTAGCGGAACCGGCCGGGGAGCTGTTTTTT,CAWSLAEPAGELFF
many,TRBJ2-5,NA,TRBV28,TGTGCCAGCAGTAACCCCTATAGCGGCCCCATGGGAGAGACCCAGTACTTC,CASSNPYSGPMGETQYF
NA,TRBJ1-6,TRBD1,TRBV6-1,TGTGCCAGCAGTAAGGGACAGAATAATAATTCACCCCTCCACTTT,CASSKGQNNNSPLHF
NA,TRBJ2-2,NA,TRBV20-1,TGCAGTGCTAGAGATCCCGCCGGGGAGCTGTTTTTT,CSARDPAGELFF
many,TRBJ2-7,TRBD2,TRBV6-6,TGTGCCAGCGAGGGAGGGCCGGGCGAGCAGTACTTC,CASEGGPGEQYF
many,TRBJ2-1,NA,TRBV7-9,TGTGCCAGCAGCCCCCAGGAGGACGAGCAGTTCTTC,CASSPQEDEQFF
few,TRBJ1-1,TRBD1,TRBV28,TGTGCCAGCAGTCCGACAGGGAGGCTGTCGTACACTGAAGCTTTCTTT,CASSPTGRLSYTEAFF
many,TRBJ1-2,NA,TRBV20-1,TGCAGTGCTAGAGATCTTATAGGGGAAAGCTACACCTTC,CSARDLIGESYTF
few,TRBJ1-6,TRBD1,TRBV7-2,TGTGCCAGCAGCTTAGTTGGGACAGGGGCAAGAGTTTCCCCCCTCCACTTT,CASSLVGTGARVSPLHF
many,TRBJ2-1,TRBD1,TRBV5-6,TGTGCCAGCAGCTCGTGGACAGGGCGTGAGCAGTTCTTC,CASSSWTGREQFF
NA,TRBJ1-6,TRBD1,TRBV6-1,TGTGCCAGCAGTCCGAGGACAGGGCTCGGCTCACCCCTCCACTTT,CASSPRTGLGSPLHF
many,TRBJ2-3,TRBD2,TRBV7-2,TGTGCCAGCAGCTGGACTAGCGGGAGCACAGATACGCAGTATTTT,CASSWTSGSTDTQYF
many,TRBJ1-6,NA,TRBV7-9,TGTGCCAGCAGCTTCAGCAACTATAATTCACCCCTCCACTTT,CASSFSNYNSPLHF
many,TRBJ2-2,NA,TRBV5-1,TGCGCCAGCAGCTTGGGGACAACTAGCAACACCGGGGAGCTGTTTTTT,CASSLGTTSNTGELFF
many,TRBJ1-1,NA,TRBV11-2,TGTGCCAGCAGCTTTCAGGGGAACACTGAAGCTTTCTTT,CASSFQGNTEAFF
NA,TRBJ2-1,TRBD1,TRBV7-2,TGTGCCAGCAGCTCGGGACAGGTTTACAATGAGCAGTTCTTC,CASSSGQVYNEQFF
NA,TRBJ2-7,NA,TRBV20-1,TGCAGTGCTAGGAGGGCTCGAAACTACGAGCAGTACTTC,CSARRARNYEQYF
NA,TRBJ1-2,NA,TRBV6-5,TGTGCCAGCAGTTACGGCAACTATGGCTACACCTTC,CASSYGNYGYTF
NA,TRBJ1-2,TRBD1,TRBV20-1,TGCAGTGCTAGACCCCGGGACAGGGCTTCCGATGGCTACACCTTC,CSARPRDRASDGYTF
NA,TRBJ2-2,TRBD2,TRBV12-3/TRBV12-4,TGTGCCAGCAGTTTAGCCGGGGGGGGCTTCGCCGGGGAGCTGTTTTTT,CASSLAGGGFAGELFF
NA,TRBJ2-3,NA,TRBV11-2,TGTGCCAGCAGCTTAGAAGACCACACAGATACGCAGTATTTT,CASSLEDHTDTQYF
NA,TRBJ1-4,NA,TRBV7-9,TGTGCCAGCAGCTTAGAAGGCAGTGGTGGAAGTGAAAAACTGTTTTTT,CASSLEGSGGSEKLFF
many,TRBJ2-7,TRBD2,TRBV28,TGTGCCAGCAGCCTTAGCGCGGGGGGCGAGCAGTACTTC,CASSLSAGGEQYF
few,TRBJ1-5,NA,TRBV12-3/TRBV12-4,TGTGCCAGCAGCCAGGAGGGTTCGCTTCAGCCCCAGCATTTT,CASSQEGSLQPQHF
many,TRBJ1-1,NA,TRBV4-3,TGCGCCAGCAGCCAACCCGGGACCAACGGAGCTTTCTTT,CASSQPGTNGAFF
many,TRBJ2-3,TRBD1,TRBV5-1,TGCGCCAGCAGCTCGGCGGCAGGGGGAAGCACAGATACGCAGTATTTT,CASSSAAGGSTDTQYF
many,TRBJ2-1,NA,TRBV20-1,TGCAGTGCTAGAGATCCCAGAACCACCCAGAGGAATGAGCAGTTCTTC,CSARDPRTTQRNEQFF
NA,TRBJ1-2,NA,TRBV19,TGTGCCAGTAGTATCCGCTATGGCTACACCTTC,CASSIRYGYTF
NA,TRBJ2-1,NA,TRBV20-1,TGCAGTGCAAGGGACGGTGGTGAGCAGTTCTTC,CSARDGGEQFF
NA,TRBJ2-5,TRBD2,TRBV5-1,TGCGCCAGCAGCTTGGCCCCACTAGCGGGAACGGGGGAGACCCAGTACTTC,CASSLAPLAGTGETQYF
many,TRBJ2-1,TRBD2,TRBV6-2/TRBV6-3,TGTGCCAGCAGTCTGTTAGCGGGCAACCAAAACCCCTACAATGAGCAGTTCTTC,CASSLLAGNQNPYNEQFF
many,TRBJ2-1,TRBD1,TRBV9,TGTGCCAGCAGCGGACAGGGGTCCGTCAATGAGCAGTTCTTC,CASSGQGSVNEQFF
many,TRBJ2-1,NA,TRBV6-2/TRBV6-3,TGTGCCAGCAGTTACTCCAGAACCTACAATGAGCAGTTCTTC,CASSYSRTYNEQFF
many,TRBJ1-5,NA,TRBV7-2,TGTGCCAGCAGCTTAGTGGCAGGGCTCAATCAGCCCCAGCATTTT,CASSLVAGLNQPQHF
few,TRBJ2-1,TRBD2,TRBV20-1,TGCAGTGCTAGAGAAGGGCGGAGGGAGACGTCTAGCGGGAGGTACCTTCATGAGCAGTTCTTC,CSAREGRRETSSGRYLHEQFF
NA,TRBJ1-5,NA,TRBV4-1,TGCGCCAGCAGCCAAGGACGAGGGACCGGCGGGGGGCCCCAGCATTTT,CASSQGRGTGGGPQHF
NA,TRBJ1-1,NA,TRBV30,TGTGCCTGGACCCCCCGGGGGAACACTGAAGCTTTCTTT,CAWTPRGNTEAFF
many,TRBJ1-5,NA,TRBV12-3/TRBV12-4,TGTGCCAGCAGCCCCGGCGCGGGTTGGGGGAAAAATAGCAATCAGCCCCAGCATTTT,CASSPGAGWGKNSNQPQHF
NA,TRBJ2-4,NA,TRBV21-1,TGTGCCAGCAAAGGACAGGGGATAGCCAAAAACATTCAGTACTTC,CASKGQGIAKNIQYF
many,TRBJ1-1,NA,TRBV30,TGTGCCTGGAGTTTAACGGGGTATGAAGCTTTCTTT,CAWSLTGYEAFF
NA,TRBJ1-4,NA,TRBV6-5,TGTGCCAGCAGTTACCATAGGGGGGGTTTTGTGGAAAAACTGTTTTTT,CASSYHRGGFVEKLFF
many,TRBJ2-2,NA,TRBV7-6,TGTGCCAGCAGCTCGACAGTGAACACCGGGGAGCTGTTTTTT,CASSSTVNTGELFF
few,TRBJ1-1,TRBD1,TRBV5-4,TGTGCCAGCAGCGTCCGGGACAGTGAAGCTTTCTTT,CASSVRDSEAFF
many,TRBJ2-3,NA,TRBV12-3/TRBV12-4,TGTGCCAGCAGCTCTAGGCTCGGTGGCACAGATACGCAGTATTTT,CASSSRLGGTDTQYF
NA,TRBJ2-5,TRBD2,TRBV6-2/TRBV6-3,TGTGCCAGCAGTTACACCGGGACTAGCGGGAGCGGAGCTTGGGAGACCCAGTACTTC,CASSYTGTSGSGAWETQYF
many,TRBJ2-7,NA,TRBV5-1,TGCGCCAGCAGCCCGGATTTTGGACTCTCCTACGAGCAGTACTTC,CASSPDFGLSYEQYF
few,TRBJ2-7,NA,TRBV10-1,TGCGCCAGCAGTGCACAGGTAGCCTACGAGCAGTACTTC,CASSAQVAYEQYF
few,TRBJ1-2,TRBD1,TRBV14,TGTGCCAGCAGCCAGGGACAGGGCGTCACCTATGGCTACACCTTC,CASSQGQGVTYGYTF